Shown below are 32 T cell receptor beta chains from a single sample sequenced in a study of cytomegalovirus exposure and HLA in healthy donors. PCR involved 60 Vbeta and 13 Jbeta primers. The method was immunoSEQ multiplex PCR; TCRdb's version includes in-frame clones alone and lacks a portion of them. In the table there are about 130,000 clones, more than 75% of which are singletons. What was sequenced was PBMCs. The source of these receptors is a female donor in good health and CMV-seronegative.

CDR3 sequence reads: CASSAKYGTSGRSGELFF. CDR3 coding DNA: TGTGCCAGCAGTGCTAAATATGGGACTAGCGGGAGATCAGGGGAGCTGTTTTTT. The chain joins TRBV2 to TRBJ2-2; 14 bases agree with TRBD2. Germline values: CDR1 SNHLY, CDR2 FYNNEI. V dropped 4 bases and J dropped 8; count of bases not matched to a gene: 12. This CDR3 is built from 18 residues.

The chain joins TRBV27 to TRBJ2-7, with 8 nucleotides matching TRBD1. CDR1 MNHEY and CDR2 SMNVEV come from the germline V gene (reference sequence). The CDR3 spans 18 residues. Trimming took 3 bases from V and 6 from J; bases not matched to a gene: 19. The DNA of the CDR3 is TGTGCCAGCAGTTTTTCTGTCGTCGGGCAGGGGGCCTTTACCGAGCAGTACTTC. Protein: CASSFSVVGQGAFTEQYF.

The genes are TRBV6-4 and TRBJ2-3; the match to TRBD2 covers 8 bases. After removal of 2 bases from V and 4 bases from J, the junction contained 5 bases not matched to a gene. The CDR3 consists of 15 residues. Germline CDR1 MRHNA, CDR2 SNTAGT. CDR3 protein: CASSDVRRGADTQYF. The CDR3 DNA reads TGTGCCAGCAGTGACGTCAGGCGGGGGGCAGATACGCAGTATTTT.

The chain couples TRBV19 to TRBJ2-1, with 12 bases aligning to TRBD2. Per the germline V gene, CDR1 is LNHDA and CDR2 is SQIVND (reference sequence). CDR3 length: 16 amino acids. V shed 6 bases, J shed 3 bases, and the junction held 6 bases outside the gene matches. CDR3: CASRQLAGGLYNEQFF. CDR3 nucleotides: TGTGCCAGTAGACAACTAGCGGGAGGACTCTACAATGAGCAGTTCTTC.

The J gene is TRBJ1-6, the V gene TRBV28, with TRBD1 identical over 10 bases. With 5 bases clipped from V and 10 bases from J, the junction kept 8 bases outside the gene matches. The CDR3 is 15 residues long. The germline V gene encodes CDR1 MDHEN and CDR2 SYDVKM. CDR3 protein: CASSRDRGWGSPLHF. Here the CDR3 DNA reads TGTGCCAGCAGTCGGGACAGGGGATGGGGATCACCCCTCCACTTT.

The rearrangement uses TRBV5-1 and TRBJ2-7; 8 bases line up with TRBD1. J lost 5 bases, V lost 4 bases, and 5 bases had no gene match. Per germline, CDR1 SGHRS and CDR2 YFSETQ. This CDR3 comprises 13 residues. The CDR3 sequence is CASSNLQGDEQYF. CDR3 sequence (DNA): TGCGCCAGCAGCAACCTACAGGGGGACGAGCAGTACTTC.

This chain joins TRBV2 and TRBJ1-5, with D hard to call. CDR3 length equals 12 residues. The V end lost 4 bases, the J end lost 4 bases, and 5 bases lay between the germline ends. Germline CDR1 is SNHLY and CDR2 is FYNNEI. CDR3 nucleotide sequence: TGTGCCAGCAGTGGAGGAAATCAGCCCCAGCATTTT. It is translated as CASSGGNQPQHF.

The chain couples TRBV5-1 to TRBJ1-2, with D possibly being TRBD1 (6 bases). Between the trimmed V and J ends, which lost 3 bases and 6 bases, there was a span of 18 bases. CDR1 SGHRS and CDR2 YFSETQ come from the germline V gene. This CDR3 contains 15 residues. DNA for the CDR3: TGCGCCAGCAGCTCGGCAGGTCAGGGGAGCGATGGCTACACCTTC. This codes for CASSSAGQGSDGYTF.

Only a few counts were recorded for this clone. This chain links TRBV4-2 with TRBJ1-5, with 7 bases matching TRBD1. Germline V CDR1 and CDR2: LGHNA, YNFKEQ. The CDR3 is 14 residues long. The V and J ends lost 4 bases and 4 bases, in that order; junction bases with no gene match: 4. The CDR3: CASSPGTDNQPQHF. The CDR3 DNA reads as TGTGCCAGCAGCCCCGGGACAGATAATCAGCCCCAGCATTTT.

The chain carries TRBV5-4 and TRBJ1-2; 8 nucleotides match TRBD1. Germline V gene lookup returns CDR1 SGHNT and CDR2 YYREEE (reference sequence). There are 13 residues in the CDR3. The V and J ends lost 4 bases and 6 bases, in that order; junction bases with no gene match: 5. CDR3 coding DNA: TGTGCCAGCAGCCCGGGACAGGCCCATGGCTACACCTTC. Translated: CASSPGQAHGYTF. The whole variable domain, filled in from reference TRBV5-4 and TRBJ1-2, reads ETGVTQSPTHLIKTRGQQVTLRCSSQSGHNTVSWYQQALGQGPQFIFQYYREEENGRGNFPPRFSGLQFPNYSSELNVNALELDDSALYLCASSPGQAHGYTFGSGTRLTVV.

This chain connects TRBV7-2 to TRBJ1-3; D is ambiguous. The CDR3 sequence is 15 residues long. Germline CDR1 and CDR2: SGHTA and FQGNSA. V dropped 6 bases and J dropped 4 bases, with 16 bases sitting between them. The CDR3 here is CASSLQTGEGNTIYF. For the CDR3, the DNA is TGTGCCAGCAGTCTTCAAACCGGGGAGGGAAACACCATATATTTT.

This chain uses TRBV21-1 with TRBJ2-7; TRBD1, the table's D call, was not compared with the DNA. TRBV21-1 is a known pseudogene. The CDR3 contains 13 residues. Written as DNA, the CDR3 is TGTGGCTCCGGGACAGGGTGTTTCTACGAGCAGTACTTC. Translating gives CGSGTGCFYEQYF.

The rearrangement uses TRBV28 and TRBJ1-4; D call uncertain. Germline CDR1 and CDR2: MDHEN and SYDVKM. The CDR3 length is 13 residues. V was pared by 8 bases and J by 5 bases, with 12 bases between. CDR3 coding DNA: TGTGCCAGCGGGAGGGAAGGGAATGAAAAACTGTTTTTT. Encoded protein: CASGREGNEKLFF.

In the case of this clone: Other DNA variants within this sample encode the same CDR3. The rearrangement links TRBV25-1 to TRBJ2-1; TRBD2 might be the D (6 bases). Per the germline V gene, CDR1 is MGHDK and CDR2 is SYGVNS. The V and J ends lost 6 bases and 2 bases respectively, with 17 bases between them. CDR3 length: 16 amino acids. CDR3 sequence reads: CASSDFGRGTYNEQFF. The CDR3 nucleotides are TGTGCCAGCAGCGACTTCGGGAGAGGGACCTACAATGAGCAGTTCTTC. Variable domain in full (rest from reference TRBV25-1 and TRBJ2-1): EADIYQTPRYLVIGTGKKITLECSQTMGHDKMYWYQQDPGMELHLIHYSYGVNSTEKGDLSSESTVSRIRTEHFPLTLESARPSHTSQYLCASSDFGRGTYNEQFFGPGTRLTVL.

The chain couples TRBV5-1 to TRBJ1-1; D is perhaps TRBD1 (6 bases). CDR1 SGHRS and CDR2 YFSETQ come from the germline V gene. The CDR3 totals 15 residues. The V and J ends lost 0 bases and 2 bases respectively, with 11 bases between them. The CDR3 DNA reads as TGCGCCAGCAGCTTGGGTATGACAGGAAACACTGAAGCTTTCTTT. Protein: CASSLGMTGNTEAFF.

The CDR3 nucleotides read TGTGCCACCAGAGGACATCATAACTATGGCTACACCTTC. As protein: CATRGHHNYGYTF. This chain uses TRBV28 with TRBJ1-2; possibly TRBD1 for D (5 bases). The V end lost 10 bases, the J end lost 1 base, and 13 bases lay between the germline ends. In germline, CDR1 is MDHEN, CDR2 SYDVKM. The CDR3 is 13 amino acids.

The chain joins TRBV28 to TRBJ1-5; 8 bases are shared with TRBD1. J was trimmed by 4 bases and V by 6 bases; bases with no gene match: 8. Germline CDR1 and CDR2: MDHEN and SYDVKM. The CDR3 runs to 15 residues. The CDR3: CASRHDRGGNQPQHF. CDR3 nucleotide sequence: TGTGCCAGCAGACATGACAGGGGAGGAAATCAGCCCCAGCATTTT.

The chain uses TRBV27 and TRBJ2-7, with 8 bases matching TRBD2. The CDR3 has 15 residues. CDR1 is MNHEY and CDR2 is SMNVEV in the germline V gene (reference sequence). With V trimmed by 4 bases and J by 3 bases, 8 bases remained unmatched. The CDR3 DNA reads TGTGCCAGCAGTTCCTTCAGCGGGAGTTTCTACGAGCAGTACTTC. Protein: CASSSFSGSFYEQYF.

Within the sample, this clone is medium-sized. CDR3 sequence: CASSERSAGDSYNEQFF. In nucleotides, the CDR3 is TGTGCCAGCAGTGAGAGGTCGGCGGGGGACTCCTACAATGAGCAGTTCTTC. This rearrangement joins TRBV25-1 to TRBJ2-1; 7 nucleotides match TRBD2. The CDR3 totals 17 residues. CDR1 is MGHDK and CDR2 is SYGVNS in the germline V gene. V lost 3 bases, J lost 0 bases, and 8 bases stayed unmatched. Using reference TRBV25-1 and TRBJ2-1 for the parts outside the CDR3, the full variable domain is EADIYQTPRYLVIGTGKKITLECSQTMGHDKMYWYQQDPGMELHLIHYSYGVNSTEKGDLSSESTVSRIRTEHFPLTLESARPSHTSQYLCASSERSAGDSYNEQFFGPGTRLTVL.

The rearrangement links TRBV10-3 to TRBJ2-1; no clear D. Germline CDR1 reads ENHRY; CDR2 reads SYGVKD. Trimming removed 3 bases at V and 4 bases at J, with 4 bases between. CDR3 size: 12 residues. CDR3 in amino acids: CAISELYNEQFF. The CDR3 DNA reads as TGTGCCATCAGTGAACTATACAATGAGCAGTTCTTC.

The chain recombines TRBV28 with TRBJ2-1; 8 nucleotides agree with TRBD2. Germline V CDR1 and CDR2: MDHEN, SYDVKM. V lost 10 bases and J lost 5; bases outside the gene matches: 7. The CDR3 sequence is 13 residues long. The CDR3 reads CATQGTSDNEQFF. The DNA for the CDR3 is TGTGCCACCCAAGGGACTAGTGACAATGAGCAGTTCTTC. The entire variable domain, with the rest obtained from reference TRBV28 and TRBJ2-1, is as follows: DVKVTQSSRYLVKRTGEKVFLECVQDMDHENMFWYRQDPGLGLRLIYFSYDVKMKEKGDIPEGYSVSREKKERFSLILESASTNQTSMYLCATQGTSDNEQFFGPGTRLTVL.

The CDR3 coding sequence is TGTGCCTGGAGTATGGGACAGGGGGCCGAGACCCAGTACTTC. Protein product: CAWSMGQGAETQYF. The chain recombines TRBV30 with TRBJ2-5, with 12 bases matching TRBD1. Trimming at V came to 2 bases and at J to 5 bases, leaving 3 bases not matched to a gene. Germline-derived CDR1 and CDR2 are GTSNPN and SVGIG (reference sequence). The CDR3 spans 14 residues.

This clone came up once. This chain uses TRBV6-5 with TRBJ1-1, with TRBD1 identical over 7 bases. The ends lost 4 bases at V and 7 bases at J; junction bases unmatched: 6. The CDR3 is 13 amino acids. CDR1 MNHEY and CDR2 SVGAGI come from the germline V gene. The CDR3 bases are TGTGCCAGCAGTTCGGACAGGATGAATGAAGCTTTCTTT. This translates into CASSSDRMNEAFF.

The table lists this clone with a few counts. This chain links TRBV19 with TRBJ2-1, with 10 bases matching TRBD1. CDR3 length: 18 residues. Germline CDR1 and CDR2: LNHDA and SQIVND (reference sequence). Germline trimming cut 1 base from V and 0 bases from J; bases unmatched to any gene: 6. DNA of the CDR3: TGTGCCAGTAGTATAGTGGGGGGACAGGGGAGCTCCTACAATGAGCAGTTCTTC. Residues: CASSIVGGQGSSYNEQFF.

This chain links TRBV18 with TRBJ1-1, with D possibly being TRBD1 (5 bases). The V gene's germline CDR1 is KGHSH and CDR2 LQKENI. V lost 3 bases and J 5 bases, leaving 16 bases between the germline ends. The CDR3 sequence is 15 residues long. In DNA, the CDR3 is TGTGCCAGCTCACCTCTAAGGGGCCCGGAGACTGAAGCTTTCTTT. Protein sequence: CASSPLRGPETEAFF.

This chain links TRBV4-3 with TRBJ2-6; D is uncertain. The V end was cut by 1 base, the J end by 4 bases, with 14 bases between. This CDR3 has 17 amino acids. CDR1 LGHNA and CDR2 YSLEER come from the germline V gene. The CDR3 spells CASSQAPPAQGANVLTF. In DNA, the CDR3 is TGCGCCAGCAGCCAAGCCCCCCCCGCGCAAGGGGCCAACGTCCTGACTTTC.

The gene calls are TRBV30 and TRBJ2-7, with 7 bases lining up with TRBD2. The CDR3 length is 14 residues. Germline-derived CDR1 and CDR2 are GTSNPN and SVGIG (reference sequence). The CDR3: CARARGGSSYEQYF. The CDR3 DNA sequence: TGTGCTCGGGCACGGGGCGGGAGCTCCTACGAGCAGTACTTC.

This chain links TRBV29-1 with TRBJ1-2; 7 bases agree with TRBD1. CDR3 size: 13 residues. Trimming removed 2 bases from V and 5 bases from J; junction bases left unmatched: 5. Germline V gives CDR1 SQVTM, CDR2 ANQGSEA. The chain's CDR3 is CSVEIQGRYGYTF. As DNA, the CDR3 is TGCAGCGTTGAAATACAGGGGCGATATGGCTACACCTTC.

The DNA for the CDR3 is TGTGCCAGCAGCCCCGCCGTGGAGCCACTCTATGGCTACACCTTC. This sequence encodes CASSPAVEPLYGYTF. V gene TRBV6-5 combines with J gene TRBJ1-2; D is ambiguous. Germline V gene lookup returns CDR1 MNHEY and CDR2 SVGAGI. The V end lost 6 bases, the J end lost 4 bases, and 18 bases lay between the germline ends. CDR3 length equals 15 residues.

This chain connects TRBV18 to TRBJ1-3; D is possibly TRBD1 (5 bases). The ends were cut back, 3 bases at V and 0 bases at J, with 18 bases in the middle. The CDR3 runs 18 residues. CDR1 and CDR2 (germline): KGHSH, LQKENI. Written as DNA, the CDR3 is TGTGCCAGCTCACCTGATTTTAAAAGACAGATCTCTGGAAACACCATATATTTT. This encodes CASSPDFKRQISGNTIYF.

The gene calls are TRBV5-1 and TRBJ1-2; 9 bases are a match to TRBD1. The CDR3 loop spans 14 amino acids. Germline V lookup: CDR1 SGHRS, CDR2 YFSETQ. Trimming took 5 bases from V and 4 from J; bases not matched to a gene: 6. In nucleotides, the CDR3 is TGCGCCAGCAGTGTACAGGGGGCGCGCTATGGCTACACCTTC. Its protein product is CASSVQGARYGYTF.

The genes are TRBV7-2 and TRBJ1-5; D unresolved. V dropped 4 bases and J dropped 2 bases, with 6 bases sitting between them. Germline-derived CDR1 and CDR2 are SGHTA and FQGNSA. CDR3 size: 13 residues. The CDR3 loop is CASSSPGNQPQHF. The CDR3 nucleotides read TGTGCCAGCAGCTCCCCGGGCAATCAGCCCCAGCATTTT. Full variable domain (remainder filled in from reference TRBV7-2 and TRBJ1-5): GAGVSQSPSNKVTEKGKDVELRCDPISGHTALYWYRQSLGQGLEFLIYFQGNSAPDKSGLPSDRFSAERTGGSVSTLTIQRTQQEDSAVYLCASSSPGNQPQHFGDGTRLSIL.